These 20 T cell receptor beta chains were sequenced from one sample in a study of OX40 agonist ivuxolimab in advanced cancers. The repertoire was sequenced with immunoSEQ multiplex PCR; TCRdb's copy has only in-frame clones and lacks some. This sample has 65,000 or so clones, with roughly 89% found just once. Sequencing was performed on CD4+ or CD8+ T cells sorted from blood, taken in a trial of the OX40 agonist ivuxolimab. These TCRs come from an adult with an advanced solid tumor such as melanoma, head and neck, liver or kidney cancer.

This chain links TRBV6-1 with TRBJ1-5, with D unresolved. The germline V gene has CDR1 MNHNS and CDR2 SASEGT. The CDR3 extends over 14 amino acids. V shed 1 base and J shed 11 bases, with 15 bases lying between them. The CDR3 loop reads CASSEERVVEAQHF. CDR3 in DNA: TGTGCCAGCAGTGAAGAGCGGGTGGTCGAGGCCCAGCATTTT.

This clone was observed a handful of times. This rearrangement joins TRBV29-1 to TRBJ2-3; D is perhaps TRBD1 (6 bases). The CDR3 has 13 residues. CDR1 is SQVTM, CDR2 ANQGSEA, per germline. Trimming cost V 7 bases and J 1 base, with 12 bases left between them. The chain's CDR3 is CSAGEGGTDTQYF. For the CDR3, the DNA is TGCAGCGCCGGCGAGGGGGGCACAGATACGCAGTATTTT.

The chain is built from TRBV11-2 and TRBJ2-2; unclear D gene. Trimming stripped 3 bases from V and 8 bases from J, with 7 bases between. The CDR3 runs to 12 residues. Germline V lookup: CDR1 SGHAT, CDR2 FQNNGV. The CDR3 reads CASSFGWGELFF. DNA for the CDR3: TGTGCCAGCAGCTTTGGTTGGGGGGAGCTGTTTTTT.

This chain uses TRBV30 with TRBJ2-7; no clear D. The V and J ends lost 4 bases and 0 bases respectively, with 4 bases between them. Germline V gives CDR1 GTSNPN, CDR2 SVGIG (reference sequence). This CDR3 is 11 amino acids long. In DNA, the CDR3 is TGTGCCTGGAAGGTCTCCTACGAGCAGTACTTC. Residues: CAWKVSYEQYF.

This clone was detected only a few times. The V call is TRBV18, the J call TRBJ1-2, with D perhaps matching TRBD1 (6 bases). The V gene lost 6 bases and the J gene lost 3 bases, with 20 bases spanning the gap. The CDR3 is made up of 16 amino acids. Germline-derived CDR1 and CDR2 are KGHSH and LQKENI. The CDR3 DNA sequence: TGTGCCAGCTCCCGTAGCAGGGGTTTGATGGACTATGGCTACACCTTC. It translates to CASSRSRGLMDYGYTF. The complete variable domain, with remaining parts taken from reference TRBV18 and TRBJ1-2, reads NAGVMQNPRHLVRRRGQEARLRCSPMKGHSHVYWYRQLPEEGLKFMVYLQKENIIDESGMPKERFSAEFPKEGPSILRIQQVVRGDSAAYFCASSRSRGLMDYGYTFGSGTRLTVV.

J is TRBJ1-5 and V is TRBV2; unclear D gene. This CDR3 region has 13 residues. Germline V lookup: CDR1 SNHLY, CDR2 FYNNEI. Trimming left V 6 bases short and J 5 bases short, with 11 bases between. The CDR3 sequence is CASRRSEDQPQHF. CDR3 sequence (DNA): TGTGCCAGCAGACGGTCCGAGGATCAGCCCCAGCATTTT.

The CDR3 nucleotides are TGTGCCAGCAGCTACGGACAAAGCTCCTACGAGCAGTACTTC. Amino acids: CASSYGQSSYEQYF. V is TRBV9 and J is TRBJ2-7; D is perhaps TRBD1 (5 bases). Germline values: CDR1 SGDLS, CDR2 YYNGEE. Trimming shortened V by 4 bases and J by 0 bases, and 11 bases separated the two germline ends. CDR3 length: 14 residues.

V usage is TRBV10-3 and J usage is TRBJ1-4; a weak D match, TRBD1 (5 bases). The germline V and J ends were trimmed by 3 bases and 15 bases, with 20 bases remaining between them. The CDR3 is 14 residues long. CDR1 and CDR2 from the germline V gene are ENHRY and SYGVKD. Written as DNA, the CDR3 is TGTGCCATCAGTGACCCACGCGCGGCAGGGTGGATGTTTTTT. Translating it yields CAISDPRAAGWMFF.

The chain's CDR3 is CATSPRRDGSALHF. CDR3 coding DNA: TGTGCCACCAGCCCGCGGAGGGACGGTTCGGCCCTCCACTTT. This chain links TRBV15 with TRBJ1-6; tentatively, D is TRBD1 (5 bases). The CDR3 has 14 amino acids. CDR1 is LNHNV, CDR2 YYDKDF, per germline (reference sequence). Trimming shortened V by 5 bases and J by 14 bases, and 19 bases separated the two germline ends. Full variable domain (outside the CDR3, taken from reference TRBV15 and TRBJ1-6): DAMVIQNPRYQVTQFGKPVTLSCSQTLNHNVMYWYQQKSSQAPKLLFHYYDKDFNNEADTPDNFQSRRPNTSFCFLDIRSPGLGDTAMYLCATSPRRDGSALHFGNGTRLTVT.

This rearrangement joins TRBV18 to TRBJ1-5; D is ambiguous. From germline, CDR1 is KGHSH and CDR2 LQKENI. The CDR3 runs 12 residues. Trimming removed 4 bases at V and 10 bases at J, with 11 bases between. This chain's CDR3 is CASSRIGLPQHF. In nucleotides, the CDR3 is TGTGCCAGCTCACGAATCGGGTTACCCCAGCATTTT.

The chain has TRBV7-9 and TRBJ1-4; 7 nucleotides match TRBD1. CDR3 length: 14 residues. V was clipped by 3 bases and J by 4 bases; unmatched bases: 2. Germline CDR1 is SEHNR and CDR2 is FQNEAQ (reference sequence). CDR3 nucleotides: TGTGCCAGCAGCTTTGGGACAGATAATGAAAAACTGTTTTTT. Its protein is CASSFGTDNEKLFF.

The gene calls are TRBV5-4 and TRBJ2-2; D unclear. CDR1 SGHNT and CDR2 YYREEE come from the germline V gene (reference sequence). CDR3 length: 13 amino acids. Trimming stripped 4 bases from V and 6 bases from J, with 10 bases between. CDR3 DNA sequence: TGTGCCAGCAGCCCCTACATTGCCGGGGAGCTGTTTTTT. It specifies CASSPYIAGELFF.

The chain employs TRBV29-1 and TRBJ2-2, with TRBD1 matching 8 bases. This CDR3 spans 14 amino acids. J gave up 4 bases and V 3 bases, and 4 bases lay outside the gene matches. CDR1 SQVTM and CDR2 ANQGSEA come from the germline V gene. CDR3 region: CSVDDRGGTGELFF. The DNA of the CDR3 is TGCAGCGTTGATGACAGGGGAGGCACCGGGGAGCTGTTTTTT.

The rearrangement links TRBV6-1 to TRBJ1-2; D call uncertain. The V end lost 8 bases, the J end lost 8 bases, and 12 bases lay between the germline ends. The CDR3 totals 11 residues. Germline assignment: CDR1 MNHNS and CDR2 SASEGT. Here the CDR3 DNA reads TGTGCCAGCCTATACATCGGGGGCTACACCTTC. This codes for CASLYIGGYTF.

J is TRBJ1-2 and V is TRBV5-5; 7 nucleotides agree with TRBD1. This CDR3 spans 13 amino acids. The V and J ends lost 2 bases and 9 bases, in that order; junction bases with no gene match: 7. Germline V CDR1 and CDR2: SGHKS, YYEKEE (reference sequence). The DNA for the CDR3 is TGTGCCAGCAGCTTAGGACAGGCGTGGAGCTACACCTTC. Protein: CASSLGQAWSYTF.

By share, this clone counts as medium-sized. The chain recombines TRBV6-1 with TRBJ1-5; D uncertain. Trimming stripped 4 bases from V and 5 bases from J, with 18 bases between. Looked up from germline, CDR1 is MNHNS and CDR2 is SASEGT. The CDR3 spans 16 residues. CDR3 residues: CASSAGGGGYDQPQHF. In nucleotides, the CDR3 is TGTGCCAGCAGTGCCGGTGGAGGAGGGTATGATCAGCCCCAGCATTTT.

This sequence joins TRBV4-1 and TRBJ1-3, with no clear D. The CDR3 runs 19 residues. The V gene lost 3 bases and the J gene lost 0 bases, with 21 bases spanning the gap. Germline V gives CDR1 MGHRA, CDR2 YSYEKL. This chain's CDR3 is CASSHGGTRSFFSGNTIYF. As DNA, the CDR3 is TGCGCCAGCAGCCATGGCGGAACCAGGTCTTTCTTCTCTGGAAACACCATATATTTT.

This sequence joins TRBV6-4 and TRBJ2-1, with D possibly TRBD2 on 7 matching bases. The CDR3 loop spans 15 amino acids. Germline loops: CDR1 MRHNA, CDR2 SNTAGT. V gave up 6 bases and J gave up 4 bases, with 16 bases separating them. The CDR3 DNA follows: TGTGCCAGCAGCCAGGGGTCTAGCGGTTACAATGAGCAGTTCTTC. Protein: CASSQGSSGYNEQFF.

This clone came up once. This chain joins TRBV28 and TRBJ1-1; D gene ambiguous. Looked up from germline, CDR1 is MDHEN and CDR2 is SYDVKM. Trimming left V 5 bases short and J 0 bases short, with 10 bases between. The CDR3 spans 14 residues. The CDR3 DNA reads TGTGCCAGCAGTACCCCGCCTATGAACACTGAAGCTTTCTTT. This sequence encodes CASSTPPMNTEAFF.

The chain combines TRBV18 with TRBJ1-1; D is uncertain. This CDR3 region has 14 residues. V shed 2 bases and J shed 1 base, with 8 bases lying between them. The germline CDR1 and CDR2 sequences are KGHSH and LQKENI. In DNA, the CDR3 is TGTGCCAGCTCACCAGAGATAGGGAACACTGAAGCTTTCTTT. Protein: CASSPEIGNTEAFF.